Reported below is one T cell receptor (beta chain). It has no known antigen specificity. Base qualities are not provided; no much larger clone lies one nucleotide away. Between the V and J ends, shortened by 6 bases and 1 base respectively, the junction contains 21 bases. Its CDR3 holds 18 amino acids, cysteine through phenylalanine. Only CDR3 DNA is held: 54 bases, read in frame from base 1. CDR1 MNHEY and CDR2 SMNVEV are derived from the germline V gene (reference sequence). The data are from a study of blood T cell repertoires in COVID-19 (dated by TCRdb to about 2020). At the level of the whole study: Samples from collaborators originated in the United States, Italy and Spain and spanned both the acute and convalescent phases of COVID-19. A de-identified subject ID, COVID-19 status, age in years and sex were almost always included in the sample metadata. Where available, HLA class I and class II types were obtained from metadata supplied by the sample provider rather than from assay-based typing. The samples were drawn from the first 160 participants of the ongoing ImmuneRACE study and from over a thousand subjects provided by 6 global collaborators. Deeply sampled blood TCRbeta repertoires from subjects exposed to, actively infected with, or recovered from COVID-19 were included in the dataset. The repertoires were made available in a free public database intended to serve as a resource for research on the immune response to SARS-CoV-2. The material from the prospective study consisted of cDNA or gDNA derived from T cells, B-cell-depleted T cells, or PBMCs.

TCRbeta CDR3 regions were amplified from genomic DNA by means of the immunoSEQ Assay, a bias-controlled multiplex PCR. As for the authors' bioinformatics: The number of nucleated cells in each sample was estimated from the amplification of reference gene primers within the assay. To quantify the absolute abundance of each unique TCRbeta CDR3 rearrangement, sequence reads were collapsed and filtered. For each sample, productive Simpson clonality was calculated by taking the square root of Simpson's diversity index across productive rearrangements. Here the immuneACCESS table is served through TCRdb, limited to in-frame sequences with V and J called. Missing clones are a known gap in these copies; in checked studies unresolved V genes cover under half, and the rest lacks a known reason. V, J and clone size reflect that table, while D and trimming were determined from the DNA. The sample data list 70,000 to 95,000 clones, and 80% to 90% of these were observed just once. In total, the top ten clones hold more than 4.5% of the sample.

Study-wide findings and limitations: The quantity of clinical and demographic metadata differed by source and by participant and was supplied without curation.

Collaborating institutions collected whole blood in K2EDTA tubes following their own protocols. For TCRbeta analysis, collaborators shipped samples as frozen whole blood, isolated PBMCs, or DNA extracted from either of those sample types. Sequenced material: peripheral blood. Recombination linked TRBV27 to TRBJ1-4; the best D guess is TRBD1, with 5 bases matching. This TCR was recovered from an elderly woman with active COVID-19. The DNA sequence is TGTGCCAGCAGATCCCTTCAGGGAACAGGCCTAACTAATGAAAAACTGTTTTTT. The resulting protein is CASRSLQGTGLTNEKLFF.